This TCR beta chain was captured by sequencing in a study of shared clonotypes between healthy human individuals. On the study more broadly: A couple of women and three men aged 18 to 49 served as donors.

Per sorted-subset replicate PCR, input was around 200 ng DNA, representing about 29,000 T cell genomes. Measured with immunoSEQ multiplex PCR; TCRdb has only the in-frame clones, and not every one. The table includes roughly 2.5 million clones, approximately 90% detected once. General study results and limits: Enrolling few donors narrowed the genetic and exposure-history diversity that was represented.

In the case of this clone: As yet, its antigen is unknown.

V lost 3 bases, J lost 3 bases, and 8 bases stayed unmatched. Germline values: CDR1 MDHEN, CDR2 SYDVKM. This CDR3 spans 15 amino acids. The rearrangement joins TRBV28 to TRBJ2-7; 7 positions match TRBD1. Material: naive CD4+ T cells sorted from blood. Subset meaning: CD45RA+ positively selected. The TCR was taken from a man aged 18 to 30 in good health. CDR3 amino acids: CASSFRDSRIYEQYF. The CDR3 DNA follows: TGTGCCAGCAGTTTCCGGGACAGTCGAATCTACGAGCAGTACTTC. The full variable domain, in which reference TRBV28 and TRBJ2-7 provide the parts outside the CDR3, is DVKVTQSSRYLVKRTGEKVFLECVQDMDHENMFWYRQDPGLGLRLIYFSYDVKMKEKGDIPEGYSVSREKKERFSLILESASTNQTSMYLCASSFRDSRIYEQYFGPGTRLTVT.